This record looks at one TCR beta chain sequence and its context. V gave up 6 bases and J gave up 9 bases; unmatched junction bases: 11. Per the germline V gene, CDR1 is SQVTM and CDR2 is ANQGSEA. This CDR3 contains 13 residues. The age range of participants was about 18 to 90 years, with residence in under 30 US areas. The sample comes from a study of blood T cell repertoires in COVID-19. In the study's own analysis: For nucleated cells, counts were estimated from reference gene primer amplification. TCRdb keeps only in-frame clones here, not all; method: immunoSEQ multiplex PCR. V and J calls plus clone size are reproduced from that table; the DNA served to infer D and trimming. The sample shows hundreds of thousands of clones, roughly four fifths of them seen only once.

V usage is TRBV29-1 and J usage is TRBJ2-1, with 7 bases identical to TRBD1. This clonotype was sampled from a woman between 45 and 65 years old who had been exposed to COVID-19. Sequenced material: PBMCs or T cells enriched from blood (not recorded which). CDR3 nucleotide sequence: TGCAGCGTCGGAACGAGGGGGCGAGGTGAGCAGTTCTTC. Its translation is CSVGTRGRGEQFF.